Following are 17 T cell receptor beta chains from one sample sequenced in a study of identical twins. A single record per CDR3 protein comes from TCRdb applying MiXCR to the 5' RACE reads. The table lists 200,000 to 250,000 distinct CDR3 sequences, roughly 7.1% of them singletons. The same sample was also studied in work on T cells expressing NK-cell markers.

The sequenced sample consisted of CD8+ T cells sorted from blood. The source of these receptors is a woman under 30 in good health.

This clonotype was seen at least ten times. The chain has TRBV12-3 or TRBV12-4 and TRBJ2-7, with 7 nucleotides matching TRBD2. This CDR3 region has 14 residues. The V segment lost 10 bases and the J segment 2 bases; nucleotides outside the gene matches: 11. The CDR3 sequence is CATRLGGSAYEQYF. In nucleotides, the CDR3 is TGTGCCACACGACTGGGGGGGAGCGCCTACGAGCAGTACTTC.

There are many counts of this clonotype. The CDR3 loop reads CASSRSGGTDTQYF. The CDR3 nucleotides read TGTGCCAGCAGTAGAAGCGGGGGTACAGATACGCAGTATTTT. This rearrangement joins TRBV12-3 or TRBV12-4 to TRBJ2-3; TRBD2 aligns across 8 bases. This CDR3 contains 14 residues. The V gene end was trimmed by 5 bases and the J gene end by 3 bases; junction bases not matched to a gene: 4.

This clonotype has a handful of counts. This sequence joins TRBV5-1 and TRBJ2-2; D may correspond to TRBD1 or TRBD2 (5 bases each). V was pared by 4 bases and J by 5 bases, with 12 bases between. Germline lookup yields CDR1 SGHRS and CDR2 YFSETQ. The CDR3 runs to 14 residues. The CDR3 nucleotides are TGCGCCAGCAGCCTCGGGACGGCGACCGGGGAGCTGTTTTTT. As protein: CASSLGTATGELFF.

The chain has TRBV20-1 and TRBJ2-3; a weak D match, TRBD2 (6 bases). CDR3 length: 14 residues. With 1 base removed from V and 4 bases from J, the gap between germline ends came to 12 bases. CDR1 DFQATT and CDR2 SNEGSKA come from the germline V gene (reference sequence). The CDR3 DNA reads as TGCAGTGCTAGAGTCGGGACTGGGTCAGATACGCAGTATTTT. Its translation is CSARVGTGSDTQYF.

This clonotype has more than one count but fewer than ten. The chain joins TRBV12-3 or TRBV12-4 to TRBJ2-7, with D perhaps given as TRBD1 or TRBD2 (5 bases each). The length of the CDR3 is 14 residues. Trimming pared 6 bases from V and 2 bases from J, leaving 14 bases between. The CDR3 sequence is CASSYRDGPYEQYF. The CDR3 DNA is TGTGCCAGCAGCTACCGGGACGGCCCCTACGAGCAGTACTTC.

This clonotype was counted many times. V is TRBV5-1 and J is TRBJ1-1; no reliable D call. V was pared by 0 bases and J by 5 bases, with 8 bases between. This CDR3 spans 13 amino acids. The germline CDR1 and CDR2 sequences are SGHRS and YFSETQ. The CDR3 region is CASSLGFGTEAFF. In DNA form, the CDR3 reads TGCGCCAGCAGCTTGGGATTCGGGACTGAAGCTTTCTTT.

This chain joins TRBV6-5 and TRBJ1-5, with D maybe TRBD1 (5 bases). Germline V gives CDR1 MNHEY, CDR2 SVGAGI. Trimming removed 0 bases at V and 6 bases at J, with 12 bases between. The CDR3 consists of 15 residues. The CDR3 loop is CASSYSGAAGQPQHF. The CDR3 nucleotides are TGTGCCAGCAGTTACTCAGGGGCCGCCGGTCAGCCCCAGCATTTT.

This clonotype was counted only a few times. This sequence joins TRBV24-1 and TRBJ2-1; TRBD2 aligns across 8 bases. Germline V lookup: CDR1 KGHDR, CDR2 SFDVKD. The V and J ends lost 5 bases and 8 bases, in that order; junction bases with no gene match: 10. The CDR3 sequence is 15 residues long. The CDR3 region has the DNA TGTGCCACCAGTGCCCACCCGGGGGGGAGCGATGAGCAGTTCTTC. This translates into CATSAHPGGSDEQFF.

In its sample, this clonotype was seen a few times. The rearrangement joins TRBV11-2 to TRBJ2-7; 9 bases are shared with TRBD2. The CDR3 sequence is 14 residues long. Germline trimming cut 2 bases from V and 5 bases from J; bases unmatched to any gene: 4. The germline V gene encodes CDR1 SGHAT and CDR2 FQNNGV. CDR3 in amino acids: CASSLQREVDEQYF. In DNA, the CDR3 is TGTGCCAGCAGCTTACAGCGGGAGGTCGACGAGCAGTACTTC.

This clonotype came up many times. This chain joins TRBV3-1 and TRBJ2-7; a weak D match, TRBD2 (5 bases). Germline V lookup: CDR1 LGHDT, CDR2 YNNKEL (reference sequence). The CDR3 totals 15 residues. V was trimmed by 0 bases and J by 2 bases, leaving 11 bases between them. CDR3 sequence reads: CASSQDPSLTYEQYF. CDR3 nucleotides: TGTGCCAGCAGCCAAGACCCTAGCCTAACCTACGAGCAGTACTTC.

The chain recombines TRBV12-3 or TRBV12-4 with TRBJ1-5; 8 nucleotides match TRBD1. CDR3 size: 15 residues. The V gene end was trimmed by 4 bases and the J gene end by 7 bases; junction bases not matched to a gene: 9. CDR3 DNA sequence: TGTGCCAGCAGTTCCGGACAGGGCGGCTACCAGCCCCAGCATTTT. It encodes CASSSGQGGYQPQHF.

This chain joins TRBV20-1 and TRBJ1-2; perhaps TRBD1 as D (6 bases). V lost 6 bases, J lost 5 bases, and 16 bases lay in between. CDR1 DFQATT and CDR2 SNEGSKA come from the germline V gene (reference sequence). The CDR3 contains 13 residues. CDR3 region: CSAPAGTNYGYTF. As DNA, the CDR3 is TGCAGTGCCCCGGCCGGGACAAATTATGGCTACACCTTC.

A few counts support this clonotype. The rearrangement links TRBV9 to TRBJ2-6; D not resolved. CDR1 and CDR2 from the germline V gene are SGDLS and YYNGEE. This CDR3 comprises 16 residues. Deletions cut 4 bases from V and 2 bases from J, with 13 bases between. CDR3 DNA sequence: TGTGCCAGCAGCTCTCCCTGGATTACTGGGGCCAACGTCCTGACTTTC. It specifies CASSSPWITGANVLTF.

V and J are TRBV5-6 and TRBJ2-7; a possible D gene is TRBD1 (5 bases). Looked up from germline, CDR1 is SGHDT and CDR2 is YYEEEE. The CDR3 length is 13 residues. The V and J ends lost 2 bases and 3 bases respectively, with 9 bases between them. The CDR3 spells CASSLDSFYEQYF. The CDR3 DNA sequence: TGTGCCAGCAGCTTAGACAGTTTCTACGAGCAGTACTTC.

The CDR3 spells CASSLVDGQPQHF. The CDR3 region has the DNA TGTGCCAGCAGCTTAGTTGACGGGCAGCCCCAGCATTTT. V is TRBV7-6 and J is TRBJ1-5; no clear D. This CDR3 has 13 amino acids. CDR1 is SGHVS, CDR2 FNYEAQ, per germline. Trimming removed 1 base from V and 7 bases from J, with 8 bases in between.

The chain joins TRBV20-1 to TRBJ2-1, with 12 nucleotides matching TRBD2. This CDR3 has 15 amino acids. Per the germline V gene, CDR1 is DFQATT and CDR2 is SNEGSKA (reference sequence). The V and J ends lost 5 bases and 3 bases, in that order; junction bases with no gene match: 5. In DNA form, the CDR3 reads TGCAGTGCTGATCGACTAGCGGGAGTCTACAATGAGCAGTTCTTC. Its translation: CSADRLAGVYNEQFF.

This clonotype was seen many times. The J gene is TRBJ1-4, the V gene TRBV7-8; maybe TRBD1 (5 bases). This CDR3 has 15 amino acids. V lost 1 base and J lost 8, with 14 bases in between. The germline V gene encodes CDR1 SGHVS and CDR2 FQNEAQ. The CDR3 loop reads CASSLVGGLKEKLFF. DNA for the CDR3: TGTGCCAGCAGCTTAGTCGGGGGATTAAAAGAAAAACTGTTTTTT.